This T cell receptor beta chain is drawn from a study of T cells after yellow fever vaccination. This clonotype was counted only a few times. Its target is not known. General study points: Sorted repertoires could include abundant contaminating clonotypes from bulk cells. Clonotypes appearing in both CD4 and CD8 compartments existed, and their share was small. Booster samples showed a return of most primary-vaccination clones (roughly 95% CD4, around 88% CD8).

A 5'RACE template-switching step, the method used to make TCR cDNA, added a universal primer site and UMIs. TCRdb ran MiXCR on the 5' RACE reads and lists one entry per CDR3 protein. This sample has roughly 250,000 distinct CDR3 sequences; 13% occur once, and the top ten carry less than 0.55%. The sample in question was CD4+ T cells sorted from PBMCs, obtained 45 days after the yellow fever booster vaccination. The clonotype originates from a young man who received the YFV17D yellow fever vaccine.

The CDR3 region is CASSLVAGDTYEQYF. The DNA of the CDR3 is TGTGCCAGCAGCTTAGTGGCAGGCGATACCTACGAGCAGTACTTC. The chain couples TRBV7-2 to TRBJ2-7; no reliable D call. The CDR3 runs to 15 residues. The germline V gene has CDR1 SGHTA and CDR2 FQGNSA. V lost 1 base and J 2 bases, leaving 12 bases between the germline ends.